The present T cell receptor beta chain was sequenced within a study of OX40 agonist ivuxolimab in advanced cancers. Whole-study findings and limits: Among patients with partial responses at 0.1-3.0 mg/kg, clonal expansion was among the lowest. At 0.1 to 3.0 mg/kg and by week 6, clonal expansion occurred in CD4+ and CD8+ blood T cells.

Using immunoSEQ multiplex PCR, the repertoire was profiled, and TCRdb retains in-frame clones only, with some absent. Among around 48,000 clones listed, 83% were seen once. With regard to this clone: Its specificity is not known.

Germline V gives CDR1 SGDLS, CDR2 YYNGEE. With 4 bases removed from V and 4 bases from J, the gap between germline ends came to 12 bases. The CDR3 totals 14 residues. This clonotype was obtained from an adult with an advanced solid tumor such as melanoma, head and neck, liver or kidney cancer. This specimen consisted of CD4+ or CD8+ T cells sorted from blood, obtained in a trial of the OX40 agonist ivuxolimab. V gene TRBV9 combines with J gene TRBJ1-3; D uncertain. CDR3 sequence: CASSPQTTGNTIYF. The CDR3 DNA reads TGTGCCAGCAGCCCTCAGACTACCGGAAACACCATATATTTT.